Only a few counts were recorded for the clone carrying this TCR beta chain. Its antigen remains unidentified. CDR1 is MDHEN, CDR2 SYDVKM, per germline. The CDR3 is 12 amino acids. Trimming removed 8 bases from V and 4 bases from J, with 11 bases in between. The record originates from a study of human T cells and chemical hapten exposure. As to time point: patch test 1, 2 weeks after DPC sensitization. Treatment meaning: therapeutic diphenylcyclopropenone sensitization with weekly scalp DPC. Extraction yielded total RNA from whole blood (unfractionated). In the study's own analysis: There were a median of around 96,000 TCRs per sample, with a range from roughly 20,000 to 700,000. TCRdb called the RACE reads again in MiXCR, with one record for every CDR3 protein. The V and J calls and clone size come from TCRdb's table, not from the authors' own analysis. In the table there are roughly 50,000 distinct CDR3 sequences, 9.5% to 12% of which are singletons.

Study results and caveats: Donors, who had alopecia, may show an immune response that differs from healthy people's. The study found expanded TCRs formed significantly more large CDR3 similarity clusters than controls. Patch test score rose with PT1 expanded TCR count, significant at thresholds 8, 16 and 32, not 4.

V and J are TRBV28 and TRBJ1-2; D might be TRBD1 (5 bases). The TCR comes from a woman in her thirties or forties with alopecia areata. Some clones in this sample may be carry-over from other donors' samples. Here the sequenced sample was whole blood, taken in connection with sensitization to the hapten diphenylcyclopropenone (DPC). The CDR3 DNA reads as TGTGCCAGCGCCGGGACGCCCTATGGCTACACCTTC. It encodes CASAGTPYGYTF.